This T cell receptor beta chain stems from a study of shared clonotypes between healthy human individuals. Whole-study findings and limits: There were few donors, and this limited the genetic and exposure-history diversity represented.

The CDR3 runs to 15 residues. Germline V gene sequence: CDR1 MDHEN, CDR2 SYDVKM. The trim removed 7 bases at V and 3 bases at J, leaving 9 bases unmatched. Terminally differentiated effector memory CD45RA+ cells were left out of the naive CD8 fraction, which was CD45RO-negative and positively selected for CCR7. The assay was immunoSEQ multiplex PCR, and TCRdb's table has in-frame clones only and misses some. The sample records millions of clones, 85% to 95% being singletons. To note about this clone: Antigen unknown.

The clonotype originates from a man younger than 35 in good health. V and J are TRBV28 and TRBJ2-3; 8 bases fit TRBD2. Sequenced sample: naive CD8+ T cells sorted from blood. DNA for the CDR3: TGTGCCAGCACTAGCCAGCGGGAGCGGACAGATACGCAGTATTTT. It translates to CASTSQRERTDTQYF. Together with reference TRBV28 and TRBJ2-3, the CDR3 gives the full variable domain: DVKVTQSSRYLVKRTGEKVFLECVQDMDHENMFWYRQDPGLGLRLIYFSYDVKMKEKGDIPEGYSVSREKKERFSLILESASTNQTSMYLCASTSQRERTDTQYFGPGTRLTVL.